Below are 12 T cell receptor beta chains sequenced from a single sample in a study of identical twins. TCRdb ran MiXCR on the 5' RACE reads and lists one entry per CDR3 protein. The sample includes approximately 690,000 distinct CDR3 sequences, less than 7% of them seen just once. Material for sequencing was naive T cells sorted from blood. The receptors stem from a man aged 18-30 years in good health.

This clonotype was found many times. This chain joins TRBV15 and TRBJ1-5; possibly TRBD1 for D (5 bases). CDR3 length: 15 residues. Between the trimmed V and J ends, which lost 1 base and 10 bases, there was a span of 17 bases. Germline CDR1 LNHNV, CDR2 YYDKDF (reference sequence). Written as DNA, the CDR3 is TGTGCCACCAGCAGAGGACAGAGACTGGATGGCCCCCAGCATTTT. Amino acids: CATSRGQRLDGPQHF.

In its sample, this clonotype was seen many times. This rearrangement joins TRBV12-3 or TRBV12-4 to TRBJ1-2, with 10 bases matching TRBD1. V trimming: 5 bases; J trimming: 8 bases; junction bases outside the gene matches: 5. There are 13 residues in the CDR3. The CDR3 DNA is TGTGCCAGCAGTCCCGGGACAGGGGTCGGCTACACCTTC. It specifies CASSPGTGVGYTF.

CDR3 in DNA: TGTGCCAGCAGCCATTTCTCGGGACTAGCGGCCGAAGAGACCCAGTACTTC. The encoded protein is CASSHFSGLAAEETQYF. The chain has TRBV3-1 and TRBJ2-5, with TRBD2 identical over 11 bases. Germline CDR1 is LGHDT and CDR2 is YNNKEL (reference sequence). The V segment lost 3 bases and the J segment 3 bases; nucleotides outside the gene matches: 9. The CDR3 spans 17 residues.

This clonotype showed up many times. The chain uses TRBV13 and TRBJ2-1, with 8 positions matching TRBD2. V shed 5 bases, J shed 3 bases, and the junction held 18 bases outside the gene matches. This CDR3 comprises 19 residues. From germline, CDR1 is PRHDT and CDR2 FYEKMQ (reference sequence). CDR3 amino acids: CASSQRAGGSPNNYNEQFF. The CDR3 nucleotides are TGTGCCAGCAGCCAACGGGCGGGGGGTTCGCCTAACAACTACAATGAGCAGTTCTTC.

This clonotype was counted many times. J is TRBJ1-2 and V is TRBV29-1, with TRBD1 matching 10 bases. Germline CDR1 SQVTM, CDR2 ANQGSEA. With 4 bases clipped from V and 6 bases from J, the junction kept 8 bases outside the gene matches. CDR3 size: 14 residues. DNA of the CDR3: TGCAGCGTTGGTGGGACAGGGGTAGTGGATGGCTACACCTTC. Protein sequence: CSVGGTGVVDGYTF.

The chain uses TRBV7-3 and TRBJ2-1; D remains ambiguous. The V gene lost 5 bases and the J gene lost 0 bases, with 17 bases spanning the gap. The CDR3 has 17 residues. Germline assignment: CDR1 SGHTA and CDR2 FQGTGA. The CDR3 DNA follows: TGTGCCAGCAGCCGGGCCATGGGCGACAACTCCTACAATGAGCAGTTCTTC. This translates into CASSRAMGDNSYNEQFF.

This clonotype has a count of ten or more. The CDR3 loop is CSVGVGGLINEQFF. CDR3 in DNA: TGCAGCGTTGGAGTAGGGGGCCTAATCAATGAGCAGTTCTTC. The gene calls are TRBV29-1 and TRBJ2-1; 7 bases are a match to TRBD1. The trim removed 4 bases at V and 6 bases at J, leaving 9 bases unmatched. The germline CDR1 and CDR2 sequences are SQVTM and ANQGSEA. The CDR3 is 14 residues long.

This clonotype was seen only a few times. The chain links TRBV6-1 to TRBJ1-6; D is perhaps TRBD1 (6 bases). The ends were cut back, 1 base at V and 10 bases at J, with 8 bases in the middle. The CDR3 has 13 residues. Germline V gives CDR1 MNHNS, CDR2 SASEGT. CDR3 nucleotides: TGTGCCAGCAGTGAAGTGAGGGGGTCACCCCTCCACTTT. It yields the protein CASSEVRGSPLHF.

This clonotype has a count of ten or more. The chain is built from TRBV10-3 and TRBJ1-2, with D hard to call. V was cut by 4 bases and J by 2 bases, with 14 bases left in between. The germline gives CDR1 ENHRY, CDR2 SYGVKD. The CDR3 has 15 amino acids. CDR3 protein: CAISVSVPQNYGYTF. The CDR3 DNA follows: TGTGCCATCAGTGTATCAGTTCCTCAAAACTATGGCTACACCTTC.

This clonotype came up many times. The chain combines TRBV29-1 with TRBJ1-2; D not resolved. CDR3 length equals 16 residues. The V end was cut by 3 bases, the J end by 2 bases, with 19 bases between. Germline lookup yields CDR1 SQVTM and CDR2 ANQGSEA. CDR3 region: CSVEVSSRQDNYGYTF. The DNA for the CDR3 is TGCAGCGTTGAGGTATCCAGCCGACAAGACAACTATGGCTACACCTTC.

This chain links TRBV20-1 with TRBJ2-1; the match to TRBD1 covers 7 bases. V lost 4 bases to trimming and J lost 1 base; unmatched junction nucleotides: 4. Germline V gives CDR1 DFQATT, CDR2 SNEGSKA (reference sequence). CDR3 size: 14 residues. In nucleotides, the CDR3 is TGCAGTGCTAAGGACAGGAGTTCCTACAATGAGCAGTTCTTC. As protein: CSAKDRSSYNEQFF.

There are many counts of this clonotype. The chain is built from TRBV20-1 and TRBJ1-5; a weak D match, TRBD1 (6 bases). Trimming removed 3 bases at V and 5 bases at J, with 14 bases between. Per the germline V gene, CDR1 is DFQATT and CDR2 is SNEGSKA (reference sequence). This CDR3 spans 14 amino acids. The CDR3 DNA sequence: TGCAGTGCTAGTGACAGGCCGCGATATCAGCCCCAGCATTTT. As protein: CSASDRPRYQPQHF.